This T cell receptor beta chain was retrieved from a study of cytomegalovirus exposure and HLA in healthy donors. CDR1 is WNHNN and CDR2 is SYGVQD in the germline V gene (reference sequence). The CDR3 spans 12 residues. V dropped 8 bases and J dropped 12; count of bases not matched to a gene: 10. PCR involved 60 Vbeta and 13 Jbeta primers. Under the authors' procedure: The authors later counted 65 million to 90 million unique TCR beta chains, roughly 10 million of them shared. This table comes from immunoSEQ multiplex PCR, and its TCRdb copy is limited to in-frame clones, with some not included. The V and J calls and clone size come from that table; D and trimming were worked out from the DNA. The repertoire includes under 150,000 clones, over 70% of them detected once, and roughly 3% sits in the top ten. Study-level results: In vitro checks showed that a few CMV-associated chains really do target CMV antigens.

Worth noting for this clone: Its antigen is undetermined.

The gene calls are TRBV10-1 and TRBJ2-1, with 7 bases matching TRBD1. This sequence was found in a man younger than 40 in good health and CMV-seronegative. Sequences were obtained from PBMCs. CDR3 in DNA: TGCGCCAGCCGGACAGGCGAAATCGGGCAGTTCTTC. It translates to CASRTGEIGQFF.